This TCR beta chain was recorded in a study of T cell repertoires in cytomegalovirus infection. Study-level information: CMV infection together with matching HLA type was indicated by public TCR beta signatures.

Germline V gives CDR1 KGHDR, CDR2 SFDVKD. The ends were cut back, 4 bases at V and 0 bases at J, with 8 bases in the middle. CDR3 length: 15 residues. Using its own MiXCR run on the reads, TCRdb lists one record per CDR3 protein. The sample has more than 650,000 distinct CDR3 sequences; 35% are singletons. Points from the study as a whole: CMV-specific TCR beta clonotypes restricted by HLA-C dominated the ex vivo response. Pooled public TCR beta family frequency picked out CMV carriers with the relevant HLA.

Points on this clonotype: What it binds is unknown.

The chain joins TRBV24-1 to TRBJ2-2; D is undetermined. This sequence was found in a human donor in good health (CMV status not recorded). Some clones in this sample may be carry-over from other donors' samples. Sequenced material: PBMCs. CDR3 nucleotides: TGTGCCACCAGTGACCAGAACGCGAACACCGGGGAGCTGTTTTTT. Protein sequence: CATSDQNANTGELFF.